These T cell receptor beta chains were read from a single sample in a study of shared clonotypes between healthy human individuals. Clones were read by immunoSEQ multiplex PCR, and TCRdb kept only the in-frame ones, dropping some. The profile covers about 990,000 clones, with approximately 80% appearing a single time and around 0.61% taken by the ten largest. Sequencing was carried out using memory CD4+ T cells from PBMCs. These receptors were collected from a young man in good health. Some clones in this sample may be carry-over from other donors' samples. Each CDR3 is given with its conserved first and last residue. Fields, in order: D gene, V gene, clone size, J gene, CDR3 DNA, CDR3 protein. A D gene is named only where the DNA matches it firmly. Clone size appears in some rows only: once, few, many, or a class for an expanded clone.

TRBD1	TRBV28	.	TRBJ1-4	TGTGCCAGCAGTTCTCCCGGGACAGCAACTAATGAAAAACTGTTTTTT	CASSSPGTATNEKLFF
.	TRBV19	.	TRBJ2-3	TGTGCCAGTAGGAGGCGACAGGACGGCACAGATACGCAGTATTTT	CASRRRQDGTDTQYF
TRBD2	TRBV15	.	TRBJ2-3	TGTGCCACCCGGATGCTGGCTAGCGGGAGGAGGCCAGATACGCAGTATTTT	CATRMLASGRRPDTQYF
.	TRBV6-6	.	TRBJ2-2	TGTGCCAGCAGTTACTCGACGAACACCGGGGAGCTGTTTTTT	CASSYSTNTGELFF
TRBD1	TRBV18	.	TRBJ1-1	TGTGCCAGCTCACCAGGGCAGGGGGCGAGGAAAACTGAAGCTTTCTTT	CASSPGQGARKTEAFF
.	TRBV10-1	many	TRBJ1-2	TGCGCCAGCAGTGAGTCGGAAGACAGTAGGTATGGCTACACCTTC	CASSESEDSRYGYTF
TRBD1	TRBV9	.	TRBJ1-1	TGTGCCAGCAGCGAAATGACAGGGGAAGCTTTCTTT	CASSEMTGEAFF
TRBD2	TRBV7-2	.	TRBJ2-7	TGTGCCAGCAGCCCCAATGGGGGGGGGAGCTCCTACGAGCAGTACTTC	CASSPNGGGSSYEQYF
.	TRBV5-1	.	TRBJ2-2	TGCGCCAGCAGCTTGTTAAGATTAGAGGAGCTGTTTTTT	CASSLLRLEELFF
.	TRBV5-6	.	TRBJ2-4	TGTGCCAGCAGCTTGGGGCCAACTAGCTCTGAAAACATTCAGTACTTC	CASSLGPTSSENIQYF
.	TRBV18	few	TRBJ2-3	TGTGCCAGCTCACCAATGGGACCAAACACAGATACGCAGTATTTT	CASSPMGPNTDTQYF
.	TRBV4-2	.	TRBJ2-7	TGTGCCAGCAGCCAAGATTCCCGGGAGCACCCCTACGAGCAGTACTTC	CASSQDSREHPYEQYF
TRBD2	TRBV11-2	.	TRBJ2-7	TGTGCCAGCAGACCTAGCGGGATCGACGAGCAGTACTTC	CASRPSGIDEQYF
TRBD2	TRBV15	few	TRBJ2-1	TGTGCCACCAGCCGGGAGGGGGGGTATCTCTACAATGAGCAGTTCTTC	CATSREGGYLYNEQFF
TRBD2	TRBV7-2	.	TRBJ2-3	TGTGCCAGCAGCTTAGCCGCGGGACTAGCGGGAGGCCGCACAGATACGCAGTATTTT	CASSLAAGLAGGRTDTQYF
TRBD2	TRBV15	.	TRBJ2-7	TGTGCCACCAGCAGGACTAGCGGGAGTTACGAGCAGTACTTC	CATSRTSGSYEQYF
TRBD2	TRBV4-2	few	TRBJ2-7	TGTGCCAGCAGCCAAGAGAGCGGGAGGGCCGATCTCTCCTCCGAGCAGTACTTC	CASSQESGRADLSSEQYF
TRBD1	TRBV28	.	TRBJ1-1	TGTGCCAGCAGACCGGGACAGGGAGGTGAAACTGAAGCTTTCTTT	CASRPGQGGETEAFF
TRBD1	TRBV6-5	.	TRBJ1-3	TGTGCCAGCAGTGACAGGACAGGGGGAAACACCATATATTTT	CASSDRTGGNTIYF
TRBD2	TRBV28	.	TRBJ2-3	TGTGCCATCAGGACTAGCGGGAGAACGCAGTATTTT	CAIRTSGRTQYF
.	TRBV19	.	TRBJ1-5	TGTGCCAGTAGTATGCTAGGGCAGCAGCCCCAGCATTTT	CASSMLGQQPQHF
TRBD1	TRBV5-1	few	TRBJ1-4	TGCGCCAGCAGCACGGGATTTAGACAGGGGAATGAAAAACTGTTTTTT	CASSTGFRQGNEKLFF
.	TRBV7-9	.	TRBJ2-5	TGTGCCAGCAGCTTAGAAGTTTCGGCGTGGGCCCAAGAGACCCAGTACTTC	CASSLEVSAWAQETQYF
.	TRBV7-8	.	TRBJ2-5	TGTGCCAGCATCAAGCTAGGACATACCCCCGTAGAGACCCAGTACTTC	CASIKLGHTPVETQYF
.	TRBV28	.	TRBJ2-7	TGTGCCAGCAGAAGAAAAACAGTAAGCTCCTACGAGCAGTACTTC	CASRRKTVSSYEQYF
.	TRBV5-6	.	TRBJ2-1	TGTGCCAGCAGCCGTACTACCGGCCACCTTCACAGTGAGCAGTTCTTC	CASSRTTGHLHSEQFF
.	TRBV5-4	once	TRBJ2-1	TGTGCCAGCAGCCTTGGGCCTACGGACGCGGACAATGAGCAGTTCTTC	CASSLGPTDADNEQFF
.	TRBV4-1	.	TRBJ1-1	TGCGCCAGCAGCCAAGGGCCTGGGGGGACTAACACTGAAGCTTTCTTT	CASSQGPGGTNTEAFF
.	TRBV7-6	.	TRBJ1-1	TGTGCCAGCAGTTTGAGAGGGGGGGCAACTGAAGCTTTCTTT	CASSLRGGATEAFF
.	TRBV11-2	.	TRBJ2-1	TGTGCCAGCAGCTTATCCAGTGGGTGGAGGCCCGGTGCGAATGAGCAGTTCTTC	CASSLSSGWRPGANEQFF